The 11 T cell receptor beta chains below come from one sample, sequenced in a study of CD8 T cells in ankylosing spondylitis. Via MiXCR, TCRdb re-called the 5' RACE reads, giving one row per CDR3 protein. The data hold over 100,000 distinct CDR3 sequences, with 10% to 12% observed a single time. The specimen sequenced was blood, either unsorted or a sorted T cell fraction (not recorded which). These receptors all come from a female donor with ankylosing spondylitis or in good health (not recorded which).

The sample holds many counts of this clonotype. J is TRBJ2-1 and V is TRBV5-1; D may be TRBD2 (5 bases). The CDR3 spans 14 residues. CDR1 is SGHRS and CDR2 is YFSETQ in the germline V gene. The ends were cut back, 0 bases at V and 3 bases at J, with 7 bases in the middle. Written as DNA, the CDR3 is TGCGCCAGCAGCTTGGTTAGCGACTACAATGAGCAGTTCTTC. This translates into CASSLVSDYNEQFF.

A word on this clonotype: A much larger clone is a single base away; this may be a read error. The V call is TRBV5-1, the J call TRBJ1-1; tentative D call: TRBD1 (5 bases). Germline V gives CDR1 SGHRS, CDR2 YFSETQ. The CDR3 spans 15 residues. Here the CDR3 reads CASSLGSGENAEAFF. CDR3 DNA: TGCGCCAGCAGCTTGGGGTCGGGGGAGAACGCTGAAGCTTTCTTT.

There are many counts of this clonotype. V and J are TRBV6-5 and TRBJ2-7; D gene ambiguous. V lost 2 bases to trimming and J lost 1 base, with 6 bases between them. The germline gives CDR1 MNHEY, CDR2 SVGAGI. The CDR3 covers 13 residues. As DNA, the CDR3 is TGTGCCAGCAGTTACGGAGAATCCTACGAGCAGTACTTC. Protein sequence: CASSYGESYEQYF.

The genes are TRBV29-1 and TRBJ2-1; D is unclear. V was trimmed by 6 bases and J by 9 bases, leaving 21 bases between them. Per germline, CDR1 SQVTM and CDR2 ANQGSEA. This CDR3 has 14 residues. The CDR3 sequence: CSVGTRMSFGEQFF. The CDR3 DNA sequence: TGCAGCGTCGGCACACGCATGTCTTTTGGTGAGCAGTTCTTC.

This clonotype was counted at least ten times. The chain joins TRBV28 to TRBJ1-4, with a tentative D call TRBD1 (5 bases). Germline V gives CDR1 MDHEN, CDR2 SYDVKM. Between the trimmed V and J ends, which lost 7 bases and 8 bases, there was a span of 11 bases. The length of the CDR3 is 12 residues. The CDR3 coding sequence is TGTGCCAGCACTACCTGGGGGGAAAAACTGTTTTTT. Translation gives CASTTWGEKLFF.

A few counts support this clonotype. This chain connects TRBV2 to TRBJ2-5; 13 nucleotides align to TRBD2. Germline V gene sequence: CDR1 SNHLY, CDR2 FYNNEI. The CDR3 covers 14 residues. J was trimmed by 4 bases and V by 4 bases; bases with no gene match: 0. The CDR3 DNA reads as TGTGCCAGCAGTGGACTAGCGGGGGGAGAGACCCAGTACTTC. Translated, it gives CASSGLAGGETQYF.

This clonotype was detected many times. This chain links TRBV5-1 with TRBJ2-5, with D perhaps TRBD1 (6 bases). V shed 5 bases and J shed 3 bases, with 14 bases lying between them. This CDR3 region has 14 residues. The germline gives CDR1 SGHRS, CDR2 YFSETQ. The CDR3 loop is CASRWGHAEETQYF. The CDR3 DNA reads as TGCGCCAGCAGATGGGGACATGCCGAAGAGACCCAGTACTTC.

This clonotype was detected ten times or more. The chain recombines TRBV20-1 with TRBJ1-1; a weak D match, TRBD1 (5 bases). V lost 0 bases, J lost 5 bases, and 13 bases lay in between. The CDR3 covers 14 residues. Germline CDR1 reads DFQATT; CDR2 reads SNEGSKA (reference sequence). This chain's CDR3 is CSARDTGTVTEAFF. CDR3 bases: TGCAGTGCTAGAGACACAGGAACAGTTACTGAAGCTTTCTTT.

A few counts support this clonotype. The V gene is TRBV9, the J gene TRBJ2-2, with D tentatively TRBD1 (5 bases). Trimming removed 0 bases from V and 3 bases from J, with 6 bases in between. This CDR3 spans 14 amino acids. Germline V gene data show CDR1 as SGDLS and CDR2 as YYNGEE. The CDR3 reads CASSVGRDTGELFF. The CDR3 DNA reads TGTGCCAGCAGCGTAGGCAGGGACACCGGGGAGCTGTTTTTT.

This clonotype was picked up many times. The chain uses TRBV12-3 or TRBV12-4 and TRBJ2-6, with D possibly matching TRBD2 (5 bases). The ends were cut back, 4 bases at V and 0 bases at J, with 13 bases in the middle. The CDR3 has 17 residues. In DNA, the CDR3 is TGTGCCAGCAGTTCCGGCGGAGGTTACTCTGGGGCCAACGTCCTGACTTTC. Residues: CASSSGGGYSGANVLTF.

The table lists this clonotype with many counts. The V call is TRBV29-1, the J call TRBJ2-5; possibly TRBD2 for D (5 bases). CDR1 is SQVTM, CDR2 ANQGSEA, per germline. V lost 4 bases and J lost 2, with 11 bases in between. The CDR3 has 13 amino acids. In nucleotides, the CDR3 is TGCAGCGTTGGTCCCAGCGGACAAGAGACCCAGTACTTC. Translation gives CSVGPSGQETQYF.